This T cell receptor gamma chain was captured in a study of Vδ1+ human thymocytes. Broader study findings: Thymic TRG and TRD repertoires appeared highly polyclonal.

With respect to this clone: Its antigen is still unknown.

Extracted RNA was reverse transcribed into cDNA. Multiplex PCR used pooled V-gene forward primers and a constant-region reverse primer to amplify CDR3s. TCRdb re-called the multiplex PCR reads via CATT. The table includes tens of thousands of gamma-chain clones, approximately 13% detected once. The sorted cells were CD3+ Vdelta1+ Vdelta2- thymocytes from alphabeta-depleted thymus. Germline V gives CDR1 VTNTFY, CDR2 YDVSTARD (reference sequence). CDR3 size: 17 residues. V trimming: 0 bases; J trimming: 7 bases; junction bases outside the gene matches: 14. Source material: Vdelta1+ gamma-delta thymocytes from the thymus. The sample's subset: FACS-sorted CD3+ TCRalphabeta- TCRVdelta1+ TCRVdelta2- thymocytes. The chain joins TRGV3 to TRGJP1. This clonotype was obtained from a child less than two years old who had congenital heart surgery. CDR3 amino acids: CATWDRPRLGSGWFKIF. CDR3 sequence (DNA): TGTGCCACCTGGGACAGGCCCCGCTTGGGTAGTGGTTGGTTCAAGATATTT.